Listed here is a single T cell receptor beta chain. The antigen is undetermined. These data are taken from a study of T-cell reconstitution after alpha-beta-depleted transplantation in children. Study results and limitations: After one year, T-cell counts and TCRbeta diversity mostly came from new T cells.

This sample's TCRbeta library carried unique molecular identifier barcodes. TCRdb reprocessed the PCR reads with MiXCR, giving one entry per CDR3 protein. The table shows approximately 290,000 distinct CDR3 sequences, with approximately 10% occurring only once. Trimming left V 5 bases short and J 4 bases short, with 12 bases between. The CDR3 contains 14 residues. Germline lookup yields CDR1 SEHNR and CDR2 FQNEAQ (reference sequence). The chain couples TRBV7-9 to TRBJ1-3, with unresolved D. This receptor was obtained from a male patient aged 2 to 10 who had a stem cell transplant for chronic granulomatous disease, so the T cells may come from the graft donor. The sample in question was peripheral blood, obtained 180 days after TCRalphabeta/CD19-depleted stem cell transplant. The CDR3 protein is CASSVQGRGNTIYF. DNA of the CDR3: TGTGCCAGCAGCGTACAAGGTAGAGGAAACACCATATATTTT.